This TCR beta chain was documented in a study of T cell changes during pregnancy in multiple sclerosis. The V segment lost 2 bases and the J segment 7 bases; nucleotides outside the gene matches: 10. CDR3 size: 16 residues. Germline CDR1 reads SGDLS; CDR2 reads YYNGEE. This clone has just one count. The assay was immunoSEQ multiplex PCR, and TCRdb's table has in-frame clones only and misses some. The sample holds tens of thousands of clones, 89% seen once. The rearrangement links TRBV9 to TRBJ2-2; 8 bases are shared with TRBD2. Here the sequenced sample was CD4+ T cells from peripheral blood mononuclear cells, taken in the first trimester of pregnancy. This sequence was found in a female donor with multiple sclerosis, enrolled in a pregnancy study. The CDR3 bases are TGTGCCAGCAGCGTGCATAGCGGGAAAAAGGGCGGGGAGCTGTTTTTT. Translation: CASSVHSGKKGGELFF.